This T cell receptor (beta chain) was sequenced during a study of beta chain features in type 1 diabetes. This clone showed up just a few times. Its antigen is unknown. Study conclusions and caveats: TCRB CDR3 length was moderately but significantly reduced in all four CD4+ subsets of Type 1 diabetes patients. Any role of HLA type in TCRB rearrangement remained unresolved here. There was a possibility that cDNA sequencing over-represented cells with high TCR expression.

The V end was cut by 8 bases, the J end by 5 bases, with 21 bases between. The V gene's germline CDR1 is KGHSH and CDR2 LQKENI. The CDR3 runs to 16 residues. All of the isolated RNA was reverse transcribed, so expressed TCRB transcripts were sequenced. Average reads for naive, central memory and regulatory T cell samples were about 3.57 million. Clones were sequenced by immunoSEQ multiplex PCR, and TCRdb holds only the in-frame ones, with some missing. The sample holds hundreds of thousands of clones, 11% to 15% seen once. The receptor comes from a man between 18 and 29 years old with type 1 diabetes. The chain is built from TRBV18 and TRBJ2-2; a weak D match, TRBD2 (6 bases). Sequenced material: naive CD4+ T cells from blood. CDR3 nucleotides: TGTGCCAGCCGGACCACGGTAGCGGACACTACCGGGGAGCTGTTTTTT. This sequence encodes CASRTTVADTTGELFF.